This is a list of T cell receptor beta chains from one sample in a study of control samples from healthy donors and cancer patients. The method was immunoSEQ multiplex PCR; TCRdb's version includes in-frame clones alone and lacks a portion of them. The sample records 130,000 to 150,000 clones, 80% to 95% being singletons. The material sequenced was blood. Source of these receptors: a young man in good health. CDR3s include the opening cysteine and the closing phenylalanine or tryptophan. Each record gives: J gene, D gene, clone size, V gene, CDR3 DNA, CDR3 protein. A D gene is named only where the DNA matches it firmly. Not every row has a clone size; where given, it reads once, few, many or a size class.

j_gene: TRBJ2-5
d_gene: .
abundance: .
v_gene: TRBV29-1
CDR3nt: TGCAGCGTTGAACCGGGGCAAGAGACCCAGTACTTC
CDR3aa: CSVEPGQETQYF

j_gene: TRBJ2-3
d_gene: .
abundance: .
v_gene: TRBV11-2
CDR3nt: TGTGCCAGCAGCAAAGTAGGCCGCCTCTGGGATACGCAGTATTTT
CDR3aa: CASSKVGRLWDTQYF

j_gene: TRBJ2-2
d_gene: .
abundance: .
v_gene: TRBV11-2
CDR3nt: TGTGCCAGCAGCCGGCAGGTATCGACCGGGGAGCTGTTTTTT
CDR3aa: CASSRQVSTGELFF

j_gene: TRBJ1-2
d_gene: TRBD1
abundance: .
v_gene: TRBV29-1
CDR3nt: TGCAGCACCAGGACAGGGAACTATGGCTACACCTTC
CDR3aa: CSTRTGNYGYTF

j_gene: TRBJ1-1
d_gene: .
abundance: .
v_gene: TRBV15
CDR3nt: TGTGCCACCAGCAGAGATATCTCCCAGAGCGGGGCTTTCTTT
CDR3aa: CATSRDISQSGAFF

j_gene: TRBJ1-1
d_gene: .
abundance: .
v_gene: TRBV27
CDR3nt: TGTGCCAGCAGTTTAGCCTATCGCGGGGGAAACACTGAAGCTTTCTTT
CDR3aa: CASSLAYRGGNTEAFF

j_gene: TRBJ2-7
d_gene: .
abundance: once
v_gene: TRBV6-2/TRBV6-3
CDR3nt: TGTGCCAGCAGTGGCTTCGATGAATACGAGCAGTACTTC
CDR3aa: CASSGFDEYEQYF

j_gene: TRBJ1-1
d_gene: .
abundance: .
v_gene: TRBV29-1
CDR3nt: TGCAGCGTTGAGGGCGCCACTGAAGCTTTCTTT
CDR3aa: CSVEGATEAFF

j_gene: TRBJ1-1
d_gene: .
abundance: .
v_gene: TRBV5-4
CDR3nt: TGTGCCAGCAGCTTGAGCATAAACCGCCGGGGTGAAGCTTTCTTT
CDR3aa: CASSLSINRRGEAFF

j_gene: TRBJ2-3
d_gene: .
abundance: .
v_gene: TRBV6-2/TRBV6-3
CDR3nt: TGTGCCAGCAGTTTCCCCCGGGATACGCAGTATTTT
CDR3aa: CASSFPRDTQYF

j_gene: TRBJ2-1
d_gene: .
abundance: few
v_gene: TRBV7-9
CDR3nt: TGTGCCAGCAGCCCACATTATGAGCAGTTCTTC
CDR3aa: CASSPHYEQFF

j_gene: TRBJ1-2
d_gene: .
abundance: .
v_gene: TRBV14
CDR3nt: TGTGCCAGCAGCCAAGGTCAGAACTATGGCTACACCTTC
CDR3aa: CASSQGQNYGYTF

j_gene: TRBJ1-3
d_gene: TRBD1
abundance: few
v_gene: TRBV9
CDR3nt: TGTGCCAGCAGGACAGGGGCGTCGACTGGAAACACCATATATTTT
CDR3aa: CASRTGASTGNTIYF

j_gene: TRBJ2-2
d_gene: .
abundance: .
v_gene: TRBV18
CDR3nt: TGTGCCAGCTCACCATCGTTTTTATTAGTGACCACCGGGGAGCTGTTTTTT
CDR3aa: CASSPSFLLVTTGELFF

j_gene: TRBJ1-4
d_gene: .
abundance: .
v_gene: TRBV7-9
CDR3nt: TGTGCCAGCAGCTCCGGACAGTTTCGGCGCGCTGAAAAACTGTTTTTT
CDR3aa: CASSSGQFRRAEKLFF

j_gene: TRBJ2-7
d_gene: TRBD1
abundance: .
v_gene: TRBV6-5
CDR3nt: TGTGCCAGCACCCAGGACAGGGGGAAATACGAGCAGTACTTC
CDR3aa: CASTQDRGKYEQYF

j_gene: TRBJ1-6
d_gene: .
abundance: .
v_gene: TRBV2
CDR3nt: TGTGCCAGCAGTGAACAAGCAGGCTCAGCGCTCCACTTT
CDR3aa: CASSEQAGSALHF

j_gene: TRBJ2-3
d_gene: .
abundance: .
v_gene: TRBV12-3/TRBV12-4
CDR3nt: TGTGCCAGCAGTTTGAGCACAGATACGCAGTATTTT
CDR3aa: CASSLSTDTQYF

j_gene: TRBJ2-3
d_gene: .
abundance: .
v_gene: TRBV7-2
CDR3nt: TGTGCCAGCAGCCCAGGGGCTAGCACAGATACGCAGTATTTT
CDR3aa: CASSPGASTDTQYF

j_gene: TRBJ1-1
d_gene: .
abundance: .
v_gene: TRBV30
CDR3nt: TGTGCCTGGACCCCGTCCTTGACAGTGAACACTGAAGCTTTCTTT
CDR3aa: CAWTPSLTVNTEAFF

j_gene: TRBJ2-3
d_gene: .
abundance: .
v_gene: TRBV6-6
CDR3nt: TGTGCCAGCAGTTACGCAGAGGAGCCCACGCAGTATTTT
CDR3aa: CASSYAEEPTQYF

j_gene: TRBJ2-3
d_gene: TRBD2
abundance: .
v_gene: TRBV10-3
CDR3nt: TGTGCCATCAGCGCCTCCGGGACTAGCGGGAGGGGAGACACAGATACGCAGTATTTT
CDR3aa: CAISASGTSGRGDTDTQYF

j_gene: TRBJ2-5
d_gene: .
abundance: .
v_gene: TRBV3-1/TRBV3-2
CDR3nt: TGTGCCAGCAGCCGGGGAGACAGACTTTGGGAGACCCAGTACTTC
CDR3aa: CASSRGDRLWETQYF

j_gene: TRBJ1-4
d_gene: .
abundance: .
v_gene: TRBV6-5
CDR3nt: TGTGCCAGCAGTACAGGGACAACTAATGAAAAACTGTTTTTT
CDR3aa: CASSTGTTNEKLFF

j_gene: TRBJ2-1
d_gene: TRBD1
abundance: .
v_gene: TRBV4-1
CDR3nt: TGCGCCAGCAGCCAAGGCCGGGACAGGGGGGGCAATGAGCAGTTCTTC
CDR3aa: CASSQGRDRGGNEQFF

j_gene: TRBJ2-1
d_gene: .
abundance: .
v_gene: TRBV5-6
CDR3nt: TGTGCCAGCAGCTTGGTTTTCGCGGCCAATGAGCAGTTCTTC
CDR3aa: CASSLVFAANEQFF

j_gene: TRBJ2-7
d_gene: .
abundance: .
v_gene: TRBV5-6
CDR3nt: TGTGCCAGCAGCCTGGACAACTACGAGCAGTACTTC
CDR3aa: CASSLDNYEQYF

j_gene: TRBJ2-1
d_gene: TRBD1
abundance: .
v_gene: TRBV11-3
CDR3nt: TGTGCCAGCAGATTCTCCGGGACAGGGGTTTCGGATGAGCAGTTCTTC
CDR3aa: CASRFSGTGVSDEQFF

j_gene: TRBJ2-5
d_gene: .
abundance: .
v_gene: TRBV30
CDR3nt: TGTGCCTGGAGTCATGGACAGTACCAAGAGACCCAGTACTTC
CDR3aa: CAWSHGQYQETQYF

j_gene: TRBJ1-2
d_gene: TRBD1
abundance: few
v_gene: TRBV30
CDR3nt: TGTGCCTGGAGTGTACAGGGGGTAGCTAACTATGGCTACACCTTC
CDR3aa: CAWSVQGVANYGYTF

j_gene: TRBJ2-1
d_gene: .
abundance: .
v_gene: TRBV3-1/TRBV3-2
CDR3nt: TGTGCCAGCAGCCGGCGCTCCGACAATGAGCAGTTCTTC
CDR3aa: CASSRRSDNEQFF

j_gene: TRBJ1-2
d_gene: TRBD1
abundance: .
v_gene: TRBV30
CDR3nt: TGTGCTGTTAGTTTGGACAGGGACTATGGCTACACCTTC
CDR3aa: CAVSLDRDYGYTF

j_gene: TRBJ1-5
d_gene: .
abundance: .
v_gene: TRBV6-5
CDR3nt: TGTGCCAGCAGTTACGGGCAGACGGTCAATCAGCCCCAGCATTTT
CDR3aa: CASSYGQTVNQPQHF

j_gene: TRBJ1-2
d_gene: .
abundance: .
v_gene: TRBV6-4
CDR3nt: TGTGCCAGCAGCCCCATTCTGGGGTCCTATGGCTACACCTTC
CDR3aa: CASSPILGSYGYTF

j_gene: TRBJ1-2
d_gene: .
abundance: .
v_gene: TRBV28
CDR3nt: TGTGCCAGCAGGCACAAGCCGTGGCCGACCGACTATGGCTACACCTTC
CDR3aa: CASRHKPWPTDYGYTF

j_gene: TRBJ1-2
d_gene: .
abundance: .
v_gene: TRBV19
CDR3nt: TGTGCCAGTGCCCCGCTGGGCGAATATTATGGCTACACCTTC
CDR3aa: CASAPLGEYYGYTF

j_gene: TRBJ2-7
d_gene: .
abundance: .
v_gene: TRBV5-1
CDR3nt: TGCGCCAGCAGCTTGGTGGCAGGCCCCTACGAGCAGTACTTC
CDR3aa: CASSLVAGPYEQYF

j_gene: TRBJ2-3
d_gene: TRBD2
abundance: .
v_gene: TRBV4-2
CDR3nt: TGTGCCAGCAGCCAAGAGACCCGGGGGGGCCCAGATACGCAGTATTTT
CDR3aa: CASSQETRGGPDTQYF

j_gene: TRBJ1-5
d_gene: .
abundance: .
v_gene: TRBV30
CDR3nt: TGTGCCTGGAGTGGATCCCTTTATCAGCCCCAGCATTTT
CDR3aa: CAWSGSLYQPQHF

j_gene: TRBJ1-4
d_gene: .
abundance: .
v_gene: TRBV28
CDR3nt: TGTGCCAGCAGTTTGCAGACCCTTAATGAAAAACTGTTTTTT
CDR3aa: CASSLQTLNEKLFF

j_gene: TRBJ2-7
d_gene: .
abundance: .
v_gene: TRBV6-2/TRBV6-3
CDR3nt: TGTGCCAGCAGTGGTCGTACCTTCTACGAGCAGTACTTC
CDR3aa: CASSGRTFYEQYF

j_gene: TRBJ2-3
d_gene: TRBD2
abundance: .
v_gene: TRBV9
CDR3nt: TGTGCCAGCAGCGTAGGGCTAGCGGGAGCAGATACGCAGTATTTT
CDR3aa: CASSVGLAGADTQYF

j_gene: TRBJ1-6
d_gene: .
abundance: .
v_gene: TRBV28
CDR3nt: TGTGCCAGCAGCCACGGACAGTATAATTCACCCCTCCACTTT
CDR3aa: CASSHGQYNSPLHF

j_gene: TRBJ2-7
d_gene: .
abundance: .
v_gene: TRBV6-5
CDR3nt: TGTGCCAGCAGTTACACAATCACGTTCGCCTCCTACGAGCAGTACTTC
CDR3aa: CASSYTITFASYEQYF

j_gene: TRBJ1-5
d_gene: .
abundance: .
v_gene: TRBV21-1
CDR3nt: TGTGCCAGCAGCAAAGGGGCAGGGACTAGCAATCAGCCCCAGCATTTT
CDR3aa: CASSKGAGTSNQPQHF

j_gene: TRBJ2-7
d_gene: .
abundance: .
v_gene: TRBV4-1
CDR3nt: TGCGCCAGCAGCCAAGATCCCGGGGATAGCGACGAGCAGTACTTC
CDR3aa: CASSQDPGDSDEQYF

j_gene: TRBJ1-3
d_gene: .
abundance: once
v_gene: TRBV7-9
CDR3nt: TGTGCCAGCAGCTCACCGACGGACTTCTCTGGAAACACCATATATTTT
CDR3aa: CASSSPTDFSGNTIYF

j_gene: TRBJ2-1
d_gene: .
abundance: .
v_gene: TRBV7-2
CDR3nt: TGTGCCAGCAGCTATCAGCACAATGAGCAGTTCTTC
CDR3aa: CASSYQHNEQFF

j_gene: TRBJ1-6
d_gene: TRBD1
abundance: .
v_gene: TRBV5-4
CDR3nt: TGTGCCAGCGGGGACAGACCTTTAGGAGAAAAACCCCTCCACTTT
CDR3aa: CASGDRPLGEKPLHF

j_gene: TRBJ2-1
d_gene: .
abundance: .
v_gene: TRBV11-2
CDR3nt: TGTGCCAGCAGCTTGGGTGGCGGCTACAATGAGCAGTTCTTC
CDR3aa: CASSLGGGYNEQFF

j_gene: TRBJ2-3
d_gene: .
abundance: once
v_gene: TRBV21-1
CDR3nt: TGTGCCAGCAGCTCCCGGACTAGCGGGTCGGGAGATACGCAGTATTTT
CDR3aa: CASSSRTSGSGDTQYF

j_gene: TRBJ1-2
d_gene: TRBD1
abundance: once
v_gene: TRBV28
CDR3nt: TGTGCCAGCAGCCCTCAACAGGGGGGCAGAGGCTACACCTTC
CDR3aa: CASSPQQGGRGYTF

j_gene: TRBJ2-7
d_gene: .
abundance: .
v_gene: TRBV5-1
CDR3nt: TGCGCCAGCAGCTTGGCCGCTACAGGGTTAACCTACGAGCAGTACTTC
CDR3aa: CASSLAATGLTYEQYF

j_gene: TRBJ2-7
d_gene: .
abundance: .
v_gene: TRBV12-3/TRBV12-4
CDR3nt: TGTGCCAGCACCGAAGATTTCTACTACGAGCAGTACTTC
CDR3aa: CASTEDFYYEQYF